The 11 T cell receptor beta chains below were found in one sample sequenced in a study of blood T cell repertoires in COVID-19. TCRdb's copy holds only in-frame clones and misses some; the assay was immunoSEQ multiplex PCR. The repertoire holds about 300,000 clones, with 89% as singletons. The sequencing sample was made of peripheral blood. These TCRs come from a man younger than 35 who had recovered from COVID-19.

The V call is TRBV5-4, the J call TRBJ2-6; D gene unclear. Germline CDR1 reads SGHNT; CDR2 reads YYREEE (reference sequence). V lost 0 bases, J lost 3 bases, and 10 bases lay in between. This CDR3 spans 16 amino acids. CDR3 in amino acids: CASSLVGEGGANVLTF. The CDR3 DNA is TGTGCCAGCAGCTTGGTCGGAGAAGGTGGGGCCAACGTCCTGACTTTC.

The chain has TRBV19 and TRBJ1-1, with D unclear. The length of the CDR3 is 14 residues. Germline CDR1 is LNHDA and CDR2 is SQIVND (reference sequence). V was trimmed by 5 bases and J by 1 base, leaving 11 bases between them. In nucleotides, the CDR3 is TGTGCCAGTAGTCCCACCCCAGAGAACACTGAAGCTTTCTTT. Translated: CASSPTPENTEAFF.

The gene calls are TRBV4-1 and TRBJ1-5, with D possibly matching TRBD1 (6 bases). The CDR3 loop spans 15 amino acids. CDR1 is MGHRA, CDR2 YSYEKL, per germline. Trimming removed 8 bases from V and 0 bases from J, with 14 bases in between. The CDR3 region has the DNA TGCGCCAGCGGACCCGGGACACTTAGCAATCAGCCCCAGCATTTT. This encodes CASGPGTLSNQPQHF.

The rearrangement joins TRBV7-8 to TRBJ1-5; a weak D match, TRBD1 (5 bases). The germline V gene encodes CDR1 SGHVS and CDR2 FQNEAQ. The CDR3 runs to 15 residues. Trimming shortened V by 2 bases and J by 3 bases, and 11 bases separated the two germline ends. CDR3 region: CASSLLGQDNQPQHF. The DNA for the CDR3 is TGTGCCAGCAGCTTATTGGGGCAGGACAATCAGCCCCAGCATTTT.

V and J are TRBV6-5 and TRBJ1-1; 11 bases line up with TRBD1. Germline trimming cut 4 bases from V and 11 bases from J; bases unmatched to any gene: 15. The CDR3 totals 16 residues. CDR1 MNHEY and CDR2 SVGAGI come from the germline V gene. CDR3 sequence: CASSSKTTGQGAGAFF. The CDR3 region has the DNA TGTGCCAGCAGTTCAAAGACAACCGGACAGGGGGCAGGGGCTTTCTTT.

This chain links TRBV19 with TRBJ1-1; TRBD1 agrees at 8 bases. Per germline, CDR1 LNHDA and CDR2 SQIVND (reference sequence). CDR3 length equals 16 residues. The trim removed 3 bases at V and 4 bases at J, leaving 10 bases unmatched. Here the CDR3 DNA reads TGTGCCAGTAGTATGCCCTCGATGGACAGGGCCACTGAAGCTTTCTTT. This codes for CASSMPSMDRATEAFF.

This sequence joins TRBV5-6 and TRBJ1-1, with 8 bases identical to TRBD1. This CDR3 spans 16 amino acids. With 4 bases clipped from V and 0 bases from J, the junction kept 8 bases outside the gene matches. Germline V gene sequence: CDR1 SGHDT, CDR2 YYEEEE. CDR3 residues: CASSPGTGFMNTEAFF. The DNA for the CDR3 is TGTGCCAGCAGCCCCGGGACAGGCTTCATGAACACTGAAGCTTTCTTT.

The chain links TRBV21-1 to TRBJ2-5; the table calls TRBD1, which could not be checked here. TRBV21-1 is marked as a pseudogene. The CDR3 has 14 residues. The CDR3 reads CASSIHRARETQYF. In DNA, the CDR3 is TGTGCCAGCAGCATCCACAGGGCAAGAGAGACCCAGTACTTC.

The chain links TRBV4-2 to TRBJ2-7, with D hard to call. Germline V gene sequence: CDR1 LGHNA, CDR2 YNFKEQ. Trimming took 1 base from V and 4 from J, leaving 8 bases between them. The CDR3 contains 13 residues. This chain's CDR3 is CASSQGTEYEQYF. The CDR3 DNA is TGTGCCAGCAGCCAAGGTACGGAGTACGAGCAGTACTTC.

This clone was recorded only once. The chain carries TRBV3-1 (or the pseudogene TRBV3-2) and TRBJ1-2; no reliable D call. Germline loops: CDR1 LGHDT, CDR2 YNNKEL (reference sequence). Trimming removed 0 bases at V and 2 bases at J, with 10 bases between. This CDR3 region has 15 residues. This chain's CDR3 is CASSQEGGQNYGYTF. In nucleotides, the CDR3 is TGTGCCAGCAGCCAAGAAGGCGGGCAGAACTATGGCTACACCTTC.

The chain recombines TRBV7-2 with TRBJ1-1, with 9 bases fitting TRBD1. V lost 5 bases to trimming and J lost 3 bases; unmatched junction nucleotides: 4. CDR1 is SGHTA, CDR2 FQGNSA, per germline. This CDR3 has 14 amino acids. The CDR3: CASSLRTGDTEAFF. Written as DNA, the CDR3 is TGTGCCAGCAGCCTACGGACAGGGGACACTGAAGCTTTCTTT.